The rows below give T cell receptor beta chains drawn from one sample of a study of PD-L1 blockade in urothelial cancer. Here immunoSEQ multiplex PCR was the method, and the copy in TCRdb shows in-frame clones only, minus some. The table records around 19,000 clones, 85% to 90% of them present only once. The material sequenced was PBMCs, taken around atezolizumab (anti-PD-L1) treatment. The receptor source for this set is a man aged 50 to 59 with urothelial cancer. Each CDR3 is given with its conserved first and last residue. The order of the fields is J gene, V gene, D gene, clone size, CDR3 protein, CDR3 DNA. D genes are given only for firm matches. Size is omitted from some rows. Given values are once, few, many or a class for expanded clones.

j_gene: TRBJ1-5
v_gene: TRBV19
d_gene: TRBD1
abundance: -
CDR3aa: CASSKLQGAKYQPQHF
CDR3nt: TGTGCCAGTAGTAAGCTACAGGGGGCTAAATATCAGCCCCAGCATTTT

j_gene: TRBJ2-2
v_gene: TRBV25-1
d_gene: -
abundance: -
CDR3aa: CASSAQITGELFF
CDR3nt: TGTGCCAGCAGTGCACAAATCACCGGGGAGCTGTTTTTT

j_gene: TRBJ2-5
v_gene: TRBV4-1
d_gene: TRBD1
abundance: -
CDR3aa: CASSPQGALETQYF
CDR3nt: TGCGCCAGCAGCCCTCAGGGGGCCCTGGAGACCCAGTACTTC

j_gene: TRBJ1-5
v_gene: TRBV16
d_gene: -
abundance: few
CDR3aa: CASSQIELIARDQPQHF
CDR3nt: TGTGCCAGCAGCCAAATTGAGCTCATAGCGCGGGATCAGCCCCAGCATTTT

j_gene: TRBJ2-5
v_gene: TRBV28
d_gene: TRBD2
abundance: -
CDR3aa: CASSLSGGIRETQYF
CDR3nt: TGTGCCAGCAGTTTATCGGGAGGTATTAGAGAGACCCAGTACTTC

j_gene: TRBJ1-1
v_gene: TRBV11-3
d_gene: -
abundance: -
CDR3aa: CASSLDPKGATEAFF
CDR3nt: TGTGCCAGCAGCTTAGATCCAAAAGGGGCCACTGAAGCTTTCTTT

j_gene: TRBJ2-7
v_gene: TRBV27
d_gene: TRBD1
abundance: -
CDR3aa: CASSPLPLPRDRDSYEQYF
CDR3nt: TGTGCCAGCAGTCCCCTCCCCCTCCCCCGGGACAGGGACTCCTACGAGCAGTACTTC

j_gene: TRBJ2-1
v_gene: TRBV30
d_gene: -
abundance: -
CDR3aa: CAWNPQGYSYNEQFF
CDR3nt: TGTGCCTGGAACCCCCAGGGATACTCCTACAATGAGCAGTTCTTC

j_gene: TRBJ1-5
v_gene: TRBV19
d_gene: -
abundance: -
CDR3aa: CASSKPGLGRSNQPQHF
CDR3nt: TGTGCCAGTAGTAAGCCGGGCCTGGGGAGGAGCAATCAGCCCCAGCATTTT

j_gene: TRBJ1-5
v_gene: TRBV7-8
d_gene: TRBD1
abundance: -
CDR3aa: CASSQGGFGPQHF
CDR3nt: TGTGCCAGCAGCCAGGGGGGTTTTGGTCCCCAGCATTTT

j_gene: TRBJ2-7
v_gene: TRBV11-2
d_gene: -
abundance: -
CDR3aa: CASSRRDSDFEQYF
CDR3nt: TGTGCCAGCAGCCGCCGGGACTCGGACTTCGAGCAGTACTTC

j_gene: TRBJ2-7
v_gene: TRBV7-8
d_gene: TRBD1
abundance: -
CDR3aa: CASSLVRQGAYEQYF
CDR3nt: TGTGCCAGCAGCTTAGTTCGACAGGGGGCCTACGAGCAGTACTTC

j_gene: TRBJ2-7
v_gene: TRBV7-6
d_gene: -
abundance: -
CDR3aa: CASSPGGSGHEQYF
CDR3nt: TGTGCCAGCAGCCCTGGCGGCAGCGGGCACGAGCAGTACTTC

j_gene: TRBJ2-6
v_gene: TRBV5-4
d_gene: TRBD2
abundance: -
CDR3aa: CASSETSAGANVLTF
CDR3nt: TGTGCCAGCAGCGAGACTAGCGCTGGGGCCAACGTCCTGACTTTC

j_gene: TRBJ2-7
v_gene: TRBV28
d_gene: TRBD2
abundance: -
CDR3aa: CASSLGGVLTYEQYF
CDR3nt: TGTGCCAGCAGTTTGGGGGGGGTTCTGACCTACGAGCAGTACTTC

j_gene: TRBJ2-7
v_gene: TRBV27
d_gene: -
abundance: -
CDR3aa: CASSFRVPAEQYF
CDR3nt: TGTGCCAGCAGTTTCAGGGTCCCGGCCGAGCAGTACTTC